These T cell receptor beta chains were read from a single sample in a study of blood T cell repertoires in COVID-19. Method: immunoSEQ multiplex PCR; TCRdb's copy keeps in-frame clones and lacks some. This table holds around 85,000 clones, almost 90% found once. What was sequenced was peripheral blood. The receptors come from a woman aged 80 or over with active or convalescent COVID-19. Both conserved end residues are part of each CDR3. The D gene is left open where the match is weak. The size of a clone is reported for some rows only, either as once, few or many, or as a class for expanded clones.

j_gene: TRBJ1-2
v_gene: TRBV5-6
d_gene: TRBD1
abundance: -
CDR3aa: CASSFPQGARYGYTF

j_gene: TRBJ1-4
v_gene: TRBV28
d_gene: -
abundance: -
CDR3aa: CASSPAGMGEKLFF

j_gene: TRBJ1-5
v_gene: TRBV19
d_gene: -
abundance: -
CDR3aa: CASSIQGARSQPQHF

j_gene: TRBJ1-2
v_gene: TRBV10-1
d_gene: -
abundance: -
CDR3aa: CASSVSGGYTF

j_gene: TRBJ2-2
v_gene: TRBV19
d_gene: -
abundance: -
CDR3aa: CASSIGPEGGELFF

j_gene: TRBJ1-5
v_gene: TRBV19
d_gene: TRBD1
abundance: -
CDR3aa: CASRDRGQWSNQPQHF

j_gene: TRBJ1-5
v_gene: TRBV6-6
d_gene: TRBD1
abundance: -
CDR3aa: CASSDRVWQPQHF

j_gene: TRBJ1-5
v_gene: TRBV18
d_gene: -
abundance: -
CDR3aa: CASSKGGQPQHF

j_gene: TRBJ1-5
v_gene: TRBV9
d_gene: -
abundance: -
CDR3aa: CASSPTGQPNQPQHF

j_gene: TRBJ2-3
v_gene: TRBV5-1
d_gene: -
abundance: once
CDR3aa: CASSLGTSTDTQYF